The present T cell receptor beta chain was sequenced within a study of control samples from healthy donors and cancer patients. CDR3 length: 15 amino acids. J gave up 5 bases and V 6 bases, and 10 bases lay outside the gene matches. From germline, CDR1 is SNHLY and CDR2 FYNNEI. Clones were read by immunoSEQ multiplex PCR, and TCRdb kept only the in-frame ones, dropping some. The repertoire holds about 80,000 clones, with 70% to 90% as singletons. This chain uses TRBV2 with TRBJ1-5, with 7 bases fitting TRBD1. This clonotype was obtained from a woman in her sixties or seventies in good health. Specimen: blood. The CDR3 sequence is CASSRTGVYDQPQHF. In DNA form, the CDR3 reads TGTGCCAGCAGCCGAACAGGGGTGTACGATCAGCCCCAGCATTTT.